The source of this T cell receptor beta chain is a study of OX40 agonist ivuxolimab in advanced cancers. Background on the study: The diagnoses of dose-escalation patients were hepatocellular carcinoma, melanoma, renal cell or head and neck cancer.

Libraries were prepared by immunoSEQ multiplex PCR; TCRdb keeps only in-frame clonotypes and omits some of them. The table lists 60,000 to 80,000 clones, 86% of them singletons. The germline V gene encodes CDR1 LNHDA and CDR2 SQIVND (reference sequence). V was shortened by 2 bases and J by 0 bases, with 13 bases between the two germline ends. CDR3 length: 16 residues. The receptor's source is an adult with an advanced solid tumor such as melanoma, head and neck, liver or kidney cancer. This chain uses TRBV19 with TRBJ1-1; a possible D gene is TRBD1 (5 bases). This specimen consisted of CD4+ or CD8+ T cells sorted from blood, obtained in a trial of the OX40 agonist ivuxolimab. CDR3 nucleotide sequence: TGTGCCAGTAGTATACGGGCAGGGTCCATGAACACTGAAGCTTTCTTT. Its protein product is CASSIRAGSMNTEAFF.